This TCR beta chain was documented in a study of blood T cells in healthy people across ages (dated by TCRdb to 2015 to 2017). For the study in its entirety: In model experiments, roughly one uniquely barcoded TCR beta cDNA molecule per two T cells was captured by template switching. The study measured age-related changes in TCR beta repertoire diversity using deep sequencing normalized with unique cDNA molecular identifiers. Four age groups were formed from the donors: young (average approximately 15 years), middle-aged (approximately 40), aged (roughly 56) and long-lived (roughly 88). To avoid experimental bias, donors of different ages were randomly spread across the sequencing lanes. For two donors (one aged 18 to 30 and one aged 80 or older), the study analyzed two additional independent replicas of 1 million unique cDNA reads from the same blood draw.

Of note for this clonotype: Its antigen specificity is not known. Base quality data are lacking; no much larger clone is found one base away.

V sheds 3 bases and J sheds 4 bases, leaving 12 bases between their ends. From the germline V gene, CDR1 is ENHRY and CDR2 is SYGVKD. The CDR3 measures 15 amino acids from cysteine to phenylalanine. Here the CDR3 DNA is all that survives: 45 bases in frame from base 1. Donors were 39 systemically healthy Caucasian individuals from Russia aged roughly 6 to 95 years. Approximately 11 milliliters of peripheral blood were drawn from each donor into EDTA-treated Vacutainer tubes. Ficoll-Paque density-gradient centrifugation was used to isolate PBMCs, with at least 7 million per sample. Trizol reagent was used to extract total RNA from the PBMCs, yielding at least 5.5 micrograms per sample. For every donor, an aliquot of PBMCs went through flow cytometry to measure the percentages of naive CD45RAhigh/CD27high T cells. Study-wide findings and limitations: Observed TCR beta diversity per million T cells fell roughly linearly with age, and a significant reduction was already apparent by age around 44. The percentage of naive T cells measured by flow cytometry correlated strongly with observed TCR beta diversity. Estimates of total diversity from one million sequenced T cells were regarded as lower bounds and underestimates. Conclusive comparison of naive and antigen-experienced compartments was prevented by the profiling of bulk unsorted PBMCs. Compared with the aged group, the long-lived group had more naive CD4+ T cells, fewer expanded clones and increased TCR diversity, a pattern suggesting age selection. Because the CMV infection status of the donors was unknown, age-related changes in expanded clonotypes may potentially have been confounded.

Libraries were constructed by 5' RACE. The instrument given in TCRdb is Illumina HiSeq 2500. A second PCR of about 7 to 12 cycles was performed with a sample-barcoded 5' primer and a J-beta primer mix. A unique molecular identifier was introduced onto each TCR beta cDNA molecule by a template-switch 5' adaptor carrying 12 random nucleotides. Each sample yielded at least 2.5 million CDR3-containing paired-end reads. All of the RNA was converted into first-strand cDNA using the Mint cDNA synthesis kit, with a TRBC-specific oligonucleotide serving as the primer. After uracil-DNA glycosylase treatment, a first 18-cycle PCR used universal primers M1SS and BC2_uni_R on all cDNA. Turning to the authors' computational methods: Normalization of each sample was performed by random selection of 1 million high-quality reads, each carrying a distinct molecular identifier. Reads with shared molecular identifiers were discarded instead of being binned into consensus sequences. MiTCR, run with a Q25 quality threshold and the strictest error-elimination algorithm, handled CDR3 identification, clonotype clustering and error correction. A nonparametric unseen species model using Euler transformation provided a lower-bound estimate of total TCR beta diversity. The public reads were reprocessed in TCRdb via fastp at Q25 and MiXCR, keeping in-frame beta chains. Identical CDR3 proteins give one entry, which carries the most common genes and DNA. Here the V and J calls rest on TCRdb's processing, not on the authors' analysis. The sample table records 850,000 to 1,000,000 distinct CDR3 sequences; around 48% of these occur just once. Clones ranked in the top ten supply around 15% of the sample.

The sequence was obtained from a man aged 25 to 40 in good health. Source material: blood. This chain is built from TRBV10-3 and TRBJ2-2; the D region may be TRBD1 or TRBD2, each matching 6 bases equally. Here is the DNA: TGTGCCATCAGTGAATTCGGGGGCCCCACCGGGGAGCTGTTTTTT. This yields the protein CAISEFGGPTGELFF.